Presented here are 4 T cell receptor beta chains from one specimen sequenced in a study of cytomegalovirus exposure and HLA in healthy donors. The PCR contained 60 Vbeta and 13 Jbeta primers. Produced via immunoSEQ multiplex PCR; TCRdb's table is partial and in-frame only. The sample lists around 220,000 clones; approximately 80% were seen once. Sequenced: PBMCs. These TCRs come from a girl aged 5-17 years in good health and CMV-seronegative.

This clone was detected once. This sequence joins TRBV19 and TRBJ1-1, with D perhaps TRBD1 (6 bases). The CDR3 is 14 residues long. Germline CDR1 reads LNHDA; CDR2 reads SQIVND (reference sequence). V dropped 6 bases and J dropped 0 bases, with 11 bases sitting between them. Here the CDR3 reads CASSRDIVNTEAFF. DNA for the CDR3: TGTGCCAGTAGCCGGGACATAGTGAACACTGAAGCTTTCTTT.

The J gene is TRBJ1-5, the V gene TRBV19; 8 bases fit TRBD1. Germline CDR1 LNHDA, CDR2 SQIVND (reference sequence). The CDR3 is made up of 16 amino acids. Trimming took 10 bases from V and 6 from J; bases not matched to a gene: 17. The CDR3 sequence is CAIAESLQGVRQPQHF. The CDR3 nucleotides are TGTGCCATCGCAGAAAGTTTACAGGGGGTCCGTCAGCCCCAGCATTTT.

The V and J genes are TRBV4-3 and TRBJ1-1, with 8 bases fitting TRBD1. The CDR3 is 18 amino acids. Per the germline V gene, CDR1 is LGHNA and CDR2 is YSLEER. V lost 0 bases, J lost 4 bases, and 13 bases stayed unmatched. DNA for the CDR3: TGCGCCAGCAGCCAAGAAGTGGCCCGGACAGGGAGGGGCACTGAAGCTTTCTTT. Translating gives CASSQEVARTGRGTEAFF.

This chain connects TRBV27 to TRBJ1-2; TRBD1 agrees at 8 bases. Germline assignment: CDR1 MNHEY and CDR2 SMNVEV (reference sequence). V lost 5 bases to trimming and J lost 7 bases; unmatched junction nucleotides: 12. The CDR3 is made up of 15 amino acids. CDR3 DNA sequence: TGTGCCAGCAGTGCCTCTGGGCAGGGGGCGGTTGGCTACACCTTC. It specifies CASSASGQGAVGYTF.